The source of this T cell receptor (beta chain) is a study of post-analysis software for immune sequencing data. Study background: Secondary progressive, relapsing-remitting and progressive-relapsing multiple sclerosis were among the included disease courses.

Germline V gene sequence: CDR1 MNHEY, CDR2 SVGEGT. The length of the CDR3 is 14 residues. V was cut by 7 bases and J by 0 bases, with 10 bases left in between. On this clonotype itself: The antigen is unknown.

Prepared TCR beta cDNA libraries contained unique molecular identifiers. Once about 0.85 to 10 million T cells were used, roughly 0.5 million cDNA molecules resulted. TCRdb itself ran the PCR reads through MiXCR, one entry per CDR3 protein. The table lists some 690,000 distinct CDR3 sequences, approximately 60% of them singletons. Study outcomes and limitations: Four or five TRBV segments, including TRBV5-6, TRBV5-1 and TRBV20-1, were more frequent in patients than controls. Batch-mates among the samples co-clustered strongly by F measure. Normalized Chao1 diversity in multiple sclerosis patients fell significantly below that of controls.

The sequenced material came from blood. This chain joins TRBV6-2 or TRBV6-3 and TRBJ1-5, with D uncertain. The TCR comes from a girl aged 2-10 years with multiple sclerosis. The CDR3 DNA reads TGTGCCAGCACCCGGGGAAATAGCAATCAGCCCCAGCATTTT. Translation: CASTRGNSNQPQHF.